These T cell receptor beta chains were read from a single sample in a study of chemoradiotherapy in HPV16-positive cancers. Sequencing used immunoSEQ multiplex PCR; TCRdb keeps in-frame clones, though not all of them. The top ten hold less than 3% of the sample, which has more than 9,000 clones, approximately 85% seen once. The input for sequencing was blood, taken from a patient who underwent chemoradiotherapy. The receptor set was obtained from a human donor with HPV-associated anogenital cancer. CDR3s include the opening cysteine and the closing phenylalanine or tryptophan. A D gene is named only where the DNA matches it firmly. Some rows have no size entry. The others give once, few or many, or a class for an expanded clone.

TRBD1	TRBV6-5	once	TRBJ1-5	TGTGCCAGCAGGCGACAGGGGGGGACCAATCAGCCCCAGCATTTT	CASRRQGGTNQPQHF
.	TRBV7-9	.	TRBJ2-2	TGTGCCAGCAGCTTAAACCGGAGGGCGAACACCGGGGAGCTGTTTTTT	CASSLNRRANTGELFF
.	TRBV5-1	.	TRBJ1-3	TGCGCCAGCAGCTTGACCGGGGGCCCGTCTGGAAACACCATATATTTT	CASSLTGGPSGNTIYF
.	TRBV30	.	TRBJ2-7	TGTGCCTGGAGTGTACTCCCAGGGTCCAACGAGCAGTACTTC	CAWSVLPGSNEQYF
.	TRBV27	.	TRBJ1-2	TGTGCCAGCAAGCCCCAGGGTGTTTATGGCTACACCTTC	CASKPQGVYGYTF
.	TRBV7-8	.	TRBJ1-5	TGTGCCAGCAGCACGCAGGGGTATAACAATCAGCCCCAGCATTTT	CASSTQGYNNQPQHF
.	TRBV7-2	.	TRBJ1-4	TGTGCCAGCAGCTTAGATGGCAGTGCAACTAATGAAAAACTGTTTTTT	CASSLDGSATNEKLFF
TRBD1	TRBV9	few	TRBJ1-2	TGTGCCAGCAGCGACCTGACAGGGCCGGGCTATGGCTACACCTTC	CASSDLTGPGYGYTF
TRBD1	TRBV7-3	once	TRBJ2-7	TGTGCCAGCAGCTCACCCGGGACAGGCGCTTTCGACGAGCAGTACTTC	CASSSPGTGAFDEQYF
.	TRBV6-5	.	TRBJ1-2	TGTGCCAGCAGTACGACGGGTGTCTATGGCTACACCTTC	CASSTTGVYGYTF
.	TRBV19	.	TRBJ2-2	TGTGCCAGACGTCAGGGGTCCACCGGGGAGCTGTTTTTT	CARRQGSTGELFF
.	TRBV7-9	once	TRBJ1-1	TGTGCCACCCCCAAGACCCGGGGCTTAAACACTGAAGCTTTCTTT	CATPKTRGLNTEAFF